This record covers a single TCR beta chain. Its antigen is currently not known. Base qualities were left out, and no much larger clone turns up one base away. This sample was taken from a study of blood T cell repertoires in COVID-19 (dated by TCRdb to the early 2020s). About the full investigation: Samples covering the acute and convalescent phases of COVID-19 were provided by collaborators in the United States, Italy and Spain. Samples were obtained from the ongoing ImmuneRACE study (first 160 participants) and from about 1,300 subjects provided by 6 global collaborators. The dataset comprised deeply sampled blood TCRbeta repertoires from subjects exposed to, actively infected with, or recovered from COVID-19. Where HLA class I and class II types were available, the types were taken from metadata supplied by the sample provider, not from assay-based typing. The repertoires were released in a freely available public database meant as a resource for research on the immune response to SARS-CoV-2. Sample metadata almost always included a de-identified subject ID, COVID-19 status, age in years and sex. The material from the prospective study consisted of cDNA or gDNA derived from T cells, B-cell-depleted T cells, or PBMCs. The paper's findings and limits, for the study overall: The amount of clinical and demographic metadata varied by source and participant and was provided uncurated.

Whole blood was collected in K2EDTA tubes by collaborating institutions according to the institutions' own protocols. For TCRbeta analysis, collaborator samples were shipped as frozen whole blood, as isolated PBMCs, or as DNA extracted from either sample type. TCRbeta CDR3 regions were amplified from genomic DNA by means of the immunoSEQ Assay, a bias-controlled multiplex PCR. Per the original workflow: Nucleated cell counts per sample were estimated from amplification of reference gene primers within the assay. To quantify the absolute abundance of each unique TCRbeta CDR3 rearrangement, sequence reads were collapsed and filtered. For each sample, productive Simpson clonality was calculated as the square root of Simpson's diversity index across productive rearrangements. As stored in TCRdb, this immuneACCESS dataset retains in-frame rearrangements with V and J assigned. A fraction of the clones does not appear; measured against another copy, unresolved V genes explain less than half of the discrepancy, and the remainder lacks a known reason. D and trimming were read from the DNA, whereas the V and J calls and clone size are those reported in that table. The sample profile shows just over 150,000 clones; 84% of them were found once. 9.8% of the sample lies in the top ten.

Sequenced input: peripheral blood. This receptor was obtained from a woman aged 45-59 years with acute or convalescent COVID-19.

The CDR3 region reads CASRRGQNSNYGYTF. The DNA sequence is given as TGTGCCAGCAGACGGGGACAGAATTCTAACTATGGCTACACCTTC. The sequence links TRBV9 to TRBJ1-2; 7 of the junction bases match TRBD1. CDR1 SGDLS and CDR2 YYNGEE are derived from the germline V gene. From cysteine to phenylalanine, the CDR3 is 15 amino acids long. The entry retains the CDR3 DNA only, 45 bases that are in frame from base 1. V trim: 5 bases; J trim: 0 bases; unmatched bases: 7.